These T cell receptor beta chains were read from a single sample in a study of cytomegalovirus exposure and HLA in healthy donors. Assay: immunoSEQ multiplex PCR; the TCRdb copy retains only in-frame clones and omits some. The sample records around 170,000 clones, around 80% being singletons. The sample taken for sequencing was PBMCs. The origin of the receptors is a girl aged 5-17 years in good health and CMV-seropositive. CDR3s include the opening cysteine and the closing phenylalanine or tryptophan. The order of the fields is clone size, J gene, V gene, D gene, CDR3 DNA, CDR3 protein. A D gene is named only where the DNA matches it firmly. Rows give clone size only sometimes, using once, few, many, or a class for an expanded clone.

few | TRBJ1-2 | TRBV18 | - | TGTGCCAGCTCACGGACAGTGGACGGGGGCTACACCTTC | CASSRTVDGGYTF
- | TRBJ2-5 | TRBV2 | - | TGTGCCAGCAGTGGGGAGTTCCAAGAGACCCAGTACTTC | CASSGEFQETQYF
few | TRBJ2-7 | TRBV28 | - | TGTGCCAGCAGTTACCAGGGGAAACGCTACGAGCAGTACTTC | CASSYQGKRYEQYF
- | TRBJ2-2 | TRBV2 | - | TGTGCCAGCAGTGAAGAGGCCGGGTCCGGGGAGCTGTTTTTT | CASSEEAGSGELFF
- | TRBJ2-1 | TRBV2 | - | TGTGCCAGCGAAGCGGATTCCTACAATGAGCAGTTCTTC | CASEADSYNEQFF
- | TRBJ1-2 | TRBV7-3 | TRBD1 | TGTGCCAGCAGCCCTGACAGGGACTATGGCTACACCTTC | CASSPDRDYGYTF
- | TRBJ2-1 | TRBV30 | TRBD2 | TGTGCCTGGATACCCCCGGGACTAGCGATGGGGGATGAGCAGTTCTTC | CAWIPPGLAMGDEQFF
- | TRBJ2-2 | TRBV5-4 | - | TGTGCCAGCAGCCCCACTTCTACCGGGGAGCTGTTTTTT | CASSPTSTGELFF
- | TRBJ1-3 | TRBV18 | - | TGTGCCAGCTCACCAAGGCCCTCAGACAATGCTAATTCTGGAAACACCATATATTTT | CASSPRPSDNANSGNTIYF
- | TRBJ2-7 | TRBV27 | TRBD1 | TGTGCCAGCAGTTTATCAAGGACAGGGTTCTCCTACGAGCAGTACTTC | CASSLSRTGFSYEQYF
- | TRBJ1-5 | TRBV27 | TRBD1 | TGTGCCAGCAGTTGGCGACAGGGGAATCAGCCCCAGCATTTT | CASSWRQGNQPQHF
- | TRBJ1-1 | TRBV19 | TRBD1 | TGTGCCAGTAGTATTGGGACAGGGGTTAGTACTGAAGCTTTCTTT | CASSIGTGVSTEAFF
- | TRBJ1-2 | TRBV6-5 | - | TGTGCCAGCAGTTATGGGGCAGGGATGAACTATGGCTACACCTTC | CASSYGAGMNYGYTF
- | TRBJ2-7 | TRBV7-9 | TRBD1 | TGTGCCAGCAGCTTAGGGACAGGTCCGAACGAGCAGTACTTC | CASSLGTGPNEQYF
- | TRBJ2-3 | TRBV7-9 | TRBD2 | TGTGCCAGCAGCTCGCTTCAGCGGGGTAGCACAGATACGCAGTATTTT | CASSSLQRGSTDTQYF
- | TRBJ1-2 | TRBV7-9 | TRBD1 | TGTGCCAGCAGCCCGTTCCCGGGACAGGGGGGCTATGGCTACACCTTC | CASSPFPGQGGYGYTF
- | TRBJ1-2 | TRBV5-4 | TRBD1 | TGTGCCAGCAGCTCCCGGGACAGGGGGCTCTATGGCTACACCTTC | CASSSRDRGLYGYTF
- | TRBJ1-4 | TRBV2 | TRBD1 | TGTGCCAGCAGGAAGGGACAGGGAAATGAAAAACTGTTTTTT | CASRKGQGNEKLFF
- | TRBJ2-1 | TRBV12-5 | - | TGTGCTAGTGGTTTGGTGGAGGACTTCGCCAATGAGCAGTTCTTC | CASGLVEDFANEQFF
- | TRBJ2-1 | TRBV27 | TRBD1 | TGTGCCAGCACGGGGACAGGGTCTCACAATGAGCAGTTCTTC | CASTGTGSHNEQFF
once | TRBJ2-3 | TRBV7-9 | TRBD2 | TGTGCCAGCAGCTTGGCTAGCGGGAGAAAGGCAGATACGCAGTATTTT | CASSLASGRKADTQYF
- | TRBJ2-3 | TRBV6-1 | - | TGTGCCAGCAGTGAAGCTTTCGGACAGCTCACAGATACGCAGTATTTT | CASSEAFGQLTDTQYF
- | TRBJ1-5 | TRBV10-1 | - | TGCGCCAGCAGTGAGTTCACAGGTCAGCCCCAGCATTTT | CASSEFTGQPQHF
- | TRBJ2-4 | TRBV7-9 | TRBD1 | TGTGCCAGCAGCACCGGGGAACAGGGGGCCAAAAACATTCAGTACTTC | CASSTGEQGAKNIQYF
- | TRBJ2-3 | TRBV21-1 | - | TGTGCCAGCAGCAAAAAGGAAGGGGTAGCGGGAGAAGCAGATACGCAGTATTTT | CASSKKEGVAGEADTQYF
- | TRBJ2-5 | TRBV25-1 | - | TGTGCCAGCTCGGACCCGGGGAATGGGGAGACCCAGTACTTC | CASSDPGNGETQYF
many | TRBJ2-1 | TRBV19 | TRBD2 | TGTGCCAGTAGCCGGACTAGCGGGAGCATGGATGAGCAGTTCTTC | CASSRTSGSMDEQFF
- | TRBJ2-7 | TRBV19 | TRBD1 | TGTGCCAGTAGCCTCAGACAGGGGCCCCGCGAGCAGTACTTC | CASSLRQGPREQYF
- | TRBJ2-1 | TRBV19 | - | TGTGCCAGTAGCGAGGCCAGCTCCTACAATGAGCAGTTCTTC | CASSEASSYNEQFF
- | TRBJ1-5 | TRBV4-2 | - | TGTGCCAGCAGCCAAGAAACCGGACATAGTAATCAGCCCCAGCATTTT | CASSQETGHSNQPQHF
- | TRBJ2-7 | TRBV27 | TRBD2 | TGTGCCAGCAGTTTAAGTAGCGGGTCCTCCTACGAGCAGTACTTC | CASSLSSGSSYEQYF
- | TRBJ1-4 | TRBV30 | TRBD1 | TGTGCCTGGGGGACAGGGGTTAATGAAAAACTGTTTTTT | CAWGTGVNEKLFF
- | TRBJ2-1 | TRBV9 | TRBD2 | TGTGCCAGCAGCGTAGGGGGAGGGCAATACAATGAGCAGTTCTTC | CASSVGGGQYNEQFF
- | TRBJ2-7 | TRBV10-3 | - | TGTGCCATCAGTGGAAACTTAGCGACAGGGCAGTACTTC | CAISGNLATGQYF
- | TRBJ2-7 | TRBV6-5 | - | TGTGCCAGCTGGACTCGGGTGAGCGAGCAGTACTTC | CASWTRVSEQYF
- | TRBJ2-7 | TRBV29-1 | TRBD2 | TGCAGCGTTGCGCTAGCGGGAGACTACGAGCAGTACTTC | CSVALAGDYEQYF
- | TRBJ2-5 | TRBV30 | TRBD1 | TGTGCCTGGGTGGGGGGAATGGAGGACAGGGATCGTTTGGAGACCCAGTACTTC | CAWVGGMEDRDRLETQYF
- | TRBJ2-7 | TRBV30 | TRBD2 | TGTGCCTGGAATTTAGGACTAGCTGGCGAGCAGTACTTC | CAWNLGLAGEQYF
- | TRBJ1-3 | TRBV5-1 | TRBD1 | TGCGCCAGCAGCTTGGGACCGGGACAGGGGGACTCTGGAAACACCATATATTTT | CASSLGPGQGDSGNTIYF
- | TRBJ2-7 | TRBV29-1 | TRBD2 | TGCAGCGTTCGGACTAGCGACCACGAGCAGTACTTC | CSVRTSDHEQYF
- | TRBJ2-7 | TRBV29-1 | TRBD1 | TGCAGCGTTGAACAAAGGACAGGGGGCGAGCAGTACTTC | CSVEQRTGGEQYF
- | TRBJ2-2 | TRBV29-1 | TRBD1 | TGCAGCGTTGAGCAGGCTACAGGGGGCGCCTCCGGGGAGCTGTTTTTT | CSVEQATGGASGELFF
- | TRBJ1-3 | TRBV7-6 | - | TGTGCCAGCAGCCCGACCCGGGACGAAGGGGGGGGCTCTGGAAACACCATATATTTT | CASSPTRDEGGGSGNTIYF
many | TRBJ2-7 | TRBV7-9 | - | TGTGCCAGCAGCCCGTGGGACGGGAGCTCCTACGAGCAGTACTTC | CASSPWDGSSYEQYF
- | TRBJ2-3 | TRBV5-4 | - | TGTGCCAGCAGCCTCCCAGGGACAGATACGCAGTATTTT | CASSLPGTDTQYF
few | TRBJ2-5 | TRBV5-4 | TRBD2 | TGTGCCAGCAGCACGGGACTAGCGGGAGGCGAGGAGACCCAGTACTTC | CASSTGLAGGEETQYF
- | TRBJ2-7 | TRBV6-5 | TRBD2 | TGTGCCAGCAGTTACTCGACTAGCTTCTACGAGCAGTACTTC | CASSYSTSFYEQYF
- | TRBJ1-2 | TRBV6-5 | - | TGTGCCAGCAGTTACGCAGGGAACTATGGCTACACCTTC | CASSYAGNYGYTF
- | TRBJ1-5 | TRBV18 | - | TGTGCCAGCTCACACACAGGAGTTTATAGCAATCAGCCCCAGCATTTT | CASSHTGVYSNQPQHF
- | TRBJ1-1 | TRBV12-5 | - | TGTGCTAGTGGTTTGCTACCCAGGCAGGGGACCAACACTGAAGCTTTCTTT | CASGLLPRQGTNTEAFF
- | TRBJ2-1 | TRBV29-1 | TRBD2 | TGCAGCGTTGAAGATGAGGGACTAGCCTCGGTATCTGAGCAGTTCTTC | CSVEDEGLASVSEQFF
- | TRBJ2-5 | TRBV10-2 | - | TGCGCCAGCAGTGGGGGCAGGCTAATCCAAGAGACCCAGTACTTC | CASSGGRLIQETQYF
- | TRBJ2-7 | TRBV15 | TRBD1 | TGTGCCACCAGCCCCCTAGGGACAGGCCTCTACGAGCAGTACTTC | CATSPLGTGLYEQYF
- | TRBJ1-1 | TRBV29-1 | TRBD1 | TGCAGCGTTGAAAGGGACAGGGGCACTGAAGCTTTCTTT | CSVERDRGTEAFF
few | TRBJ1-1 | TRBV5-4 | - | TGTGCCAGCAGCTTGGTTTCAGGGTTAGGCACTGAAGCTTTCTTT | CASSLVSGLGTEAFF
few | TRBJ2-5 | TRBV6-1 | - | TGTGCCAGCAGAGGACAGGGAGGGAAGACCCAGTACTTC | CASRGQGGKTQYF
- | TRBJ2-7 | TRBV5-4 | TRBD1 | TGTGCCAGCAGCTTGGATTGGGACAGGGAGCAGTACTTC | CASSLDWDREQYF